The subject of this entry is one T cell receptor beta chain. What it binds is not known. The TCR beta libraries were generated through quantitative 5'-RACE incorporating molecular barcodes. TCRdb reprocessed the 5' RACE reads via MiXCR and lists one record per CDR3 protein. The repertoire has about 350,000 distinct CDR3 sequences, 20% to 25% of them found once; the top ten carry around 13%. This sample stems from a study of CD8 T cells in ankylosing spondylitis. Study-level findings and limits: For ankylosing spondylitis blood, a TCR beta motif of 7 to 9 highly homologous variants appeared characteristic.

Trimming shortened V by 7 bases and J by 1 base, and 11 bases separated the two germline ends. Germline values: CDR1 MDHEN, CDR2 SYDVKM. CDR3 length: 14 residues. The source is a male donor with ankylosing spondylitis or in good health (not recorded which). Sequences were obtained from blood, either unsorted or a sorted T cell fraction (not recorded which). The V call is TRBV28, the J call TRBJ2-1; D might be TRBD1 (8 bases). Written as DNA, the CDR3 is TGTGCCAGCAAACAGGGGGGGTCCTACAATGAGCAGTTCTTC. Encoded protein: CASKQGGSYNEQFF.